The present T cell receptor (beta chain) was sequenced within a study of T-cell reconstitution after alpha-beta-depleted transplantation in children. During its preparation, the TCRbeta library received unique molecular identifiers. TCRdb re-analysed the PCR reads in MiXCR, keeping a single row per CDR3 protein. The repertoire consists of about 610,000 distinct CDR3 sequences, with about 10% occurring once and the leading ten covering approximately 4.1%. This clonotype was picked up a small number of times. The junction differs from germline at one of its ends, possibly a read error. There are 12 residues in the CDR3. Per the germline V gene, CDR1 is SQVTM and CDR2 is ANQGSEA.

This sequence originates from a human donor who donated a stem cell graft to a child with acute myeloid leukemia. This sequence joins TRBV29-1 and TRBJ2-7; D gene unclear. The sequencing used PBMCs from the stem cell graft donor, collected from the stem cell graft. CDR3 sequence reads: CSVKEAGYEQYF. The CDR3 DNA sequence: TGCAGCGTTAAAGAGGCCGGGTACGAGCAGTACTTC.